These T cell receptor beta chains were read from a single sample in a study of CD8 T cells in Susac syndrome. TCRdb reprocessed the immunoSEQ multiplex PCR reads with MiXCR, giving one entry per CDR3 protein. The data hold 20,000 to 25,000 distinct CDR3 sequences, with roughly 93% observed a single time. The sequencing sample was made of CD8+ T cells from PBMCs. The receptors originated from a human donor in good health. CDR3s include the opening cysteine and the closing phenylalanine or tryptophan. A D gene is named only where the DNA matches it firmly. Where a row states a size, it is once, few, many or the class of an expanded clone; other rows omit it.

size,J,V,D,DNA,CDR3
once,TRBJ2-1,TRBV3-1,-,TGTGCCAGCAGCCAAGTGGGGTCGAGGATGGATGAGCAGTTCTTC,CASSQVGSRMDEQFF
once,TRBJ1-5,TRBV9,TRBD1,TGTGCCAGCAGCCTTGGACAGGGTGCTCAGCCCCAGCATTTT,CASSLGQGAQPQHF
-,TRBJ1-4,TRBV6-1,-,TGTGCCAGCAGTGATGGACCGCTTTCTTTGAAAAATACCTCGTTTTTT,CASSDGPLSLKNTSFF
-,TRBJ2-2,TRBV9,-,TGTGCCAGCAATCCATGGGGGAGTAACACCGGGGAGCTGTTTTTT,CASNPWGSNTGELFF
-,TRBJ1-1,TRBV11-2,-,TGTGCCAGCAGCTCACTAAGGCAGGGTTGGAACACTGAAGCTTTCTTT,CASSSLRQGWNTEAFF
-,TRBJ2-5,TRBV5-5,TRBD2,TGTGCCAGCAGCTCCGGGACTAGCGGGGGGCCCGAAGAGACCCAGTACTTC,CASSSGTSGGPEETQYF
once,TRBJ2-7,TRBV29-1,-,TGCAGCGCCCGGACCGGGACCTCCTACGAGCAGTACTTC,CSARTGTSYEQYF
-,TRBJ2-3,TRBV11-2,-,TGTGCCAGCAGCTTAGGTCCGGGGAGGGGGACAGATACGCAGTATTTT,CASSLGPGRGTDTQYF
-,TRBJ1-2,TRBV29-1,-,TGCAGCGTCGGGGGGGCTAACTATGGCTACACCTTC,CSVGGANYGYTF
few,TRBJ1-1,TRBV6-5,-,TGTGCCAGCAGTTACGGGACGAACACTGAAGCTTTCTTT,CASSYGTNTEAFF
-,TRBJ2-6,TRBV5-4,-,TGTGCCAGCACCGACAGCGGCAACGTCCTGACTTTC,CASTDSGNVLTF